The T cell receptor beta chain under discussion was sequenced for a study of T cell repertoires in cytomegalovirus infection. Overall study: It can be stated that public TCR beta signatures indicated CMV infection as well as a matching HLA type. General study results and limits: The response measured ex vivo was dominated by TCR beta clonotypes (HLA-C-restricted and CMV-specific).

Trimming cost V 7 bases and J 1 base; bases outside gene matches: 13. The CDR3 covers 18 residues. Per the germline V gene, CDR1 is ENHRY and CDR2 is SYGVKD. The sample holds a few counts of this clonotype. Antigen unknown. TCRdb reprocessed the reads via MiXCR and lists one record per CDR3 protein. This sample carries approximately 250,000 distinct CDR3 sequences, around 6.6% of them seen once, and the ten largest clones take around 6.5%. The clonotype was recovered from a human donor in good health (CMV status not recorded). Some clones in this sample may be carry-over from other donors' samples. The sample taken for sequencing was PBMCs. The V gene is TRBV10-3, the J gene TRBJ2-1; TRBD2 matches at 10 bases. CDR3 amino acids: CAITSLAGGRGSYNEQFF. The CDR3 nucleotides are TGTGCCATCACCTCCTTAGCGGGGGGCCGGGGGTCCTACAATGAGCAGTTCTTC.